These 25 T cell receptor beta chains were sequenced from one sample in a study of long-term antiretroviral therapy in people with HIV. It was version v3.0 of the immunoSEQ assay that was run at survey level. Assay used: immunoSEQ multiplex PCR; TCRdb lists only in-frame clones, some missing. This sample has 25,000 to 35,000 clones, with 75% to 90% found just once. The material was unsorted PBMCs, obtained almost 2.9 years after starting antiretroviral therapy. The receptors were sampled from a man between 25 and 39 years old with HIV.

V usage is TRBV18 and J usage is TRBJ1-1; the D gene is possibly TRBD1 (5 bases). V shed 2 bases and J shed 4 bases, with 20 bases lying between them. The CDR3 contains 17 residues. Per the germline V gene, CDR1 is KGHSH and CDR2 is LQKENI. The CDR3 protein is CASSPVWGIGVATEAFF. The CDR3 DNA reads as TGTGCCAGCTCACCAGTGTGGGGCATAGGAGTGGCCACTGAAGCTTTCTTT.

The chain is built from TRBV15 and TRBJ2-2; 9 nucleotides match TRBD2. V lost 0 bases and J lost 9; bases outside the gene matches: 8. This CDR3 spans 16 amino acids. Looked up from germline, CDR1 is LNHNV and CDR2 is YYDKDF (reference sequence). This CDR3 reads CATSRDYSGGGRELFF. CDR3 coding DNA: TGTGCCACCAGCAGAGACTATAGCGGGGGTGGGCGGGAGCTGTTTTTT.

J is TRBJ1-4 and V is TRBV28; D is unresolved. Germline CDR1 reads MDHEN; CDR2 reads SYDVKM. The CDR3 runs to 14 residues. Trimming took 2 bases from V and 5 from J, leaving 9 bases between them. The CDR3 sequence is CASSLPVPNEKLFF. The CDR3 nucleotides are TGTGCCAGCAGTTTACCGGTTCCAAATGAAAAACTGTTTTTT.

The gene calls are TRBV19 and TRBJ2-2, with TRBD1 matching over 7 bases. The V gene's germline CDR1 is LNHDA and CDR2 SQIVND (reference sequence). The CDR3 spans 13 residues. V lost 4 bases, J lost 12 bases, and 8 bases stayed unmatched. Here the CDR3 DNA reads TGTGCCAGTAGTACCCGACAGGGCATGAAGCTGTTTTTT. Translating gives CASSTRQGMKLFF.

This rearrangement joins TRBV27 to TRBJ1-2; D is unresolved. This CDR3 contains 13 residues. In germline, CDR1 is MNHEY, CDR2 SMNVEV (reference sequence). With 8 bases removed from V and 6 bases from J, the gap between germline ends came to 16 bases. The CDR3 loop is CASGIPRVNGYTF. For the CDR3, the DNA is TGTGCCAGCGGGATACCAAGAGTCAATGGCTACACCTTC.

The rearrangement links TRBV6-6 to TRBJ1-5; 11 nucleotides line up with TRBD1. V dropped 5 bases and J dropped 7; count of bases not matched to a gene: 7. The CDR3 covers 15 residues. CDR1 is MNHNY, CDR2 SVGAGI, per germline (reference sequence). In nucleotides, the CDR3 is TGTGCCAGCAGTACCGGACAGGGGGCATGGCAGCCCCAGCATTTT. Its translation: CASSTGQGAWQPQHF.

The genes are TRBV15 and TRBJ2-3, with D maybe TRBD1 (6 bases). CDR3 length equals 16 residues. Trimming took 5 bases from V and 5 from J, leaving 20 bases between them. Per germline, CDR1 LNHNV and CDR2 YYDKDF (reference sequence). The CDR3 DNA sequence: TGTGCCACCAGCGGCCCCCAGGGGAGTGGTGGAGATACGCAGTATTTT. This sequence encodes CATSGPQGSGGDTQYF.

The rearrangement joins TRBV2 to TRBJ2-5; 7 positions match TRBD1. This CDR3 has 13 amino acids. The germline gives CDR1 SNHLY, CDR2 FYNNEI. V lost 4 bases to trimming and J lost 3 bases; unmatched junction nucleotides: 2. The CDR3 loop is CASSVDREETQYF. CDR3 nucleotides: TGTGCCAGCAGTGTCGACAGGGAAGAGACCCAGTACTTC.

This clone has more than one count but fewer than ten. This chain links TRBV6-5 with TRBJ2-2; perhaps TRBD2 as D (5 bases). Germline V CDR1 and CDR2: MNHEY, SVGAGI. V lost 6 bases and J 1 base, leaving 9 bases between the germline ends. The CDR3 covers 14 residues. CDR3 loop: CASRPGRNTGELFF. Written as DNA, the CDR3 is TGTGCCAGCAGGCCGGGGAGGAACACCGGGGAGCTGTTTTTT.

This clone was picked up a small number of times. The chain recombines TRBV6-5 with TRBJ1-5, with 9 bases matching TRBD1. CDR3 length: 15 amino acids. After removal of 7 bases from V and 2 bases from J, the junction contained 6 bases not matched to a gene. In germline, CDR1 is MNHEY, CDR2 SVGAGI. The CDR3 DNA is TGTGCCAGCAAGGGCGGGACAGGGCGCAATCAGCCCCAGCATTTT. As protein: CASKGGTGRNQPQHF.

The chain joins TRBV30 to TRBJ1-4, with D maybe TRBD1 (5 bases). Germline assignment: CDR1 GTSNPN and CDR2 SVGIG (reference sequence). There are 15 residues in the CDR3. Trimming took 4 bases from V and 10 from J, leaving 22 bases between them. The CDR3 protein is CAWTGFPPVSGKLFF. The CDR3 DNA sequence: TGTGCCTGGACAGGGTTTCCCCCCGTGTCTGGAAAACTGTTTTTT.

The CDR3 nucleotides are TGTGCCACCGCGTCCCGGGACAGGGACGAGGAGCTGTTTTTT. Translating it yields CATASRDRDEELFF. The V gene is TRBV19, the J gene TRBJ2-2; TRBD1 matches at 9 bases. Germline V lookup: CDR1 LNHDA, CDR2 SQIVND (reference sequence). There are 14 residues in the CDR3. J gave up 10 bases and V 10 bases, and 13 bases lay outside the gene matches.

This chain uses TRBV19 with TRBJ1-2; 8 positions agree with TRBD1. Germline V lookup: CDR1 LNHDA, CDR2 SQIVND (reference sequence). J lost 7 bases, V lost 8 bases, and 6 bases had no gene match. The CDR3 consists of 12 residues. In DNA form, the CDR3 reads TGTGCCAGTGCAGGGGGCTCTCGTGGCTACACCTTC. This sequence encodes CASAGGSRGYTF.

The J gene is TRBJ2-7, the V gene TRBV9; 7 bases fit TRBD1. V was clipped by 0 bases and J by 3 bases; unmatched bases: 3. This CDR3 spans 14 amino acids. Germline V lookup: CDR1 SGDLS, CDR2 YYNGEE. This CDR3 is CASSVGQGVYEQYF. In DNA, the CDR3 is TGTGCCAGCAGCGTAGGACAGGGCGTCTACGAGCAGTACTTC.

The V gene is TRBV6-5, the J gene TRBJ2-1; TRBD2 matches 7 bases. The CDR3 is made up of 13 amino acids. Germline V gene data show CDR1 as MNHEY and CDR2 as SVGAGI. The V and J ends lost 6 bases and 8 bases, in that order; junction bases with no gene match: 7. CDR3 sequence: CASSPSGIDEQFF. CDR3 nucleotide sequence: TGTGCCAGCAGCCCCAGCGGGATCGATGAGCAGTTCTTC.

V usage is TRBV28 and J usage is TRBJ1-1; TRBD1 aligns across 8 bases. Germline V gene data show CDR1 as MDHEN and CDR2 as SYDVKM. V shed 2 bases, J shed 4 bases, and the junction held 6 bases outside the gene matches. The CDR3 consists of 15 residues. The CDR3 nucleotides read TGTGCCAGCAGTTTAACAGGGGGTTGGAGCACTGAAGCTTTCTTT. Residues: CASSLTGGWSTEAFF. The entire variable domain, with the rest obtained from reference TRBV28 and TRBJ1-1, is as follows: DVKVTQSSRYLVKRTGEKVFLECVQDMDHENMFWYRQDPGLGLRLIYFSYDVKMKEKGDIPEGYSVSREKKERFSLILESASTNQTSMYLCASSLTGGWSTEAFFGQGTRLTVV.

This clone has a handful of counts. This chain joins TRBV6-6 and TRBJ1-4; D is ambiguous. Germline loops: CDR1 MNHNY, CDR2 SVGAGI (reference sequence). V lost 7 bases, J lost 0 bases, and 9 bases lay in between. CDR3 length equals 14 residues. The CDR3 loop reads CASNREATNEKLFF. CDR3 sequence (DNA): TGTGCCAGCAATCGGGAGGCAACTAATGAAAAACTGTTTTTT.

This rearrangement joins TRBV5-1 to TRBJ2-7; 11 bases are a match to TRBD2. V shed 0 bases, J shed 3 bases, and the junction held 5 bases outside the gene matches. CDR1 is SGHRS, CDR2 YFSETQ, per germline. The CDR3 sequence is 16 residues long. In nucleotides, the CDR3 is TGCGCCAGCAGCTTGGGGAGACTAGCGGGGATCTACGAGCAGTACTTC. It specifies CASSLGRLAGIYEQYF.

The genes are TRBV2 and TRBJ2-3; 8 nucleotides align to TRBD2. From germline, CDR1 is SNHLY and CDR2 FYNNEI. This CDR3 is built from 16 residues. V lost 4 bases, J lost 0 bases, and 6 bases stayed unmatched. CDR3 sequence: CASSGWASGSTDTQYF. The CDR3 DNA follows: TGTGCCAGCAGTGGGTGGGCTAGCGGGAGCACAGATACGCAGTATTTT.

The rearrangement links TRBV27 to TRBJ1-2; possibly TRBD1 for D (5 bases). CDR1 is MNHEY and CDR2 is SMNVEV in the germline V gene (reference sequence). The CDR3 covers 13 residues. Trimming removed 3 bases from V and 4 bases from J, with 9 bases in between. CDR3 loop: CASSFRDGYGYTF. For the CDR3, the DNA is TGTGCCAGCAGTTTCCGGGACGGCTATGGCTACACCTTC.

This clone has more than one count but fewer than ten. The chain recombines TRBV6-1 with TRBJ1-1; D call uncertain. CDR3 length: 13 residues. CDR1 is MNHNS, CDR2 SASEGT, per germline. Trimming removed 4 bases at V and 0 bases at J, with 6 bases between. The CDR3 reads CASSVVMNTEAFF. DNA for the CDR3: TGTGCCAGCAGTGTAGTCATGAACACTGAAGCTTTCTTT.

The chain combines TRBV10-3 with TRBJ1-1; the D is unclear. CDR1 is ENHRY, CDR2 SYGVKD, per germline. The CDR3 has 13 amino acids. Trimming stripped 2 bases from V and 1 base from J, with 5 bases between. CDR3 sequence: CAISEEGNTEAFF. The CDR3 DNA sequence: TGTGCCATCAGTGAGGAGGGGAACACTGAAGCTTTCTTT.

Written as DNA, the CDR3 is TGCAGCGTTGCGGGACTAGCCGGGACAGATACGCAGTATTTT. Its protein product is CSVAGLAGTDTQYF. This chain uses TRBV29-1 with TRBJ2-3; 9 bases are a match to TRBD2. Germline V gene data show CDR1 as SQVTM and CDR2 as ANQGSEA. CDR3 length: 14 amino acids. The V segment lost 4 bases and the J segment 3 bases; nucleotides outside the gene matches: 5.

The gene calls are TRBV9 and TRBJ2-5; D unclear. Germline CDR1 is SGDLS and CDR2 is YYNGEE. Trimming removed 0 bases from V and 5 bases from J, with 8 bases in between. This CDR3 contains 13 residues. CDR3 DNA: TGTGCCAGCAGCGTAGCTACGTTGGAGACCCAGTACTTC. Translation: CASSVATLETQYF. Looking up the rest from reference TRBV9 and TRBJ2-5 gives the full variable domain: DSGVTQTPKHLITATGQRVTLRCSPRSGDLSVYWYQQSLDQGLQFLIQYYNGEERAKGNILERFSAQQFPDLHSELNLSSLELGDSALYFCASSVATLETQYFGPGTRLLVL.

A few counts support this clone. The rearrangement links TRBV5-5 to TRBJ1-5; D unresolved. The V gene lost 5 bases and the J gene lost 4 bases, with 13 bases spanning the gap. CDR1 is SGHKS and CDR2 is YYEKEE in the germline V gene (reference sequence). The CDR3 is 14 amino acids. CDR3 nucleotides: TGTGCCAGCAGTAATACGGCGGGGAATCAGCCCCAGCATTTT. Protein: CASSNTAGNQPQHF.